Following are 5 T cell receptor beta chains from one sample sequenced in a study of response to subunit inactivated influenza vaccine. Via MiXCR, TCRdb re-called the RT-PCR reads, giving one row per CDR3 protein. The data show around 570,000 distinct CDR3 sequences, with around 8% seen just once and 10% to 15% held by the top ten. The sample in question was PBMCs from blood, obtained around 25 months after vaccination. The receptors were sampled from a man aged 50 to 75 who received an inactivated influenza vaccine.

This clonotype has ten or more counts. The chain recombines TRBV5-6 with TRBJ2-1, with TRBD2 matching over 12 bases. The germline V gene encodes CDR1 SGHDT and CDR2 YYEEEE. V trimming: 1 base; J trimming: 7 bases; junction bases outside the gene matches: 3. This CDR3 has 15 amino acids. The CDR3 DNA is TGTGCCAGCAGCTTGAGACTAGCGGGAGTAAATGAGCAGTTCTTC. Its protein product is CASSLRLAGVNEQFF. The full variable domain, completed using reference TRBV5-6 and TRBJ2-1, is DAGVTQSPTHLIKTRGQQVTLRCSPKSGHDTVSWYQQALGQGPQFIFQYYEEEERQRGNFPDRFSGHQFPNYSSELNVNALLLGDSALYLCASSLRLAGVNEQFFGPGTRLTVL.

This clonotype was picked up a small number of times. This chain uses TRBV7-2 with TRBJ2-2; 11 bases line up with TRBD2. The germline CDR1 and CDR2 sequences are SGHTA and FQGNSA. There are 14 residues in the CDR3. V lost 9 bases, J lost 6 bases, and 6 bases stayed unmatched. CDR3 nucleotide sequence: TGTGCCAGTGATAGCGGGGGGGCCTCCGGGGAGCTGTTTTTT. Translated: CASDSGGASGELFF.

Only a few counts were recorded for this clonotype. For the CDR3, the DNA is TGTGCCAGCAGCCCGGGGCGGTCCGGGAACGAGCAGTACTTC. Its protein is CASSPGRSGNEQYF. The V call is TRBV7-9, the J call TRBJ2-7; D may correspond to TRBD1 or TRBD2 (5 bases each). Germline V CDR1 and CDR2: SEHNR, FQNEAQ (reference sequence). The CDR3 runs 14 residues. V was shortened by 5 bases and J by 5 bases, with 16 bases between the two germline ends.

The J gene is TRBJ1-2, the V gene TRBV12-3 or TRBV12-4, with D perhaps TRBD1 (6 bases). This CDR3 contains 13 residues. Trimming took 4 bases from V and 8 from J, leaving 14 bases between them. CDR3 nucleotides: TGTGCCAGCAGTTCGAGCCGAGGGGGGGGCTACACCTTC. It specifies CASSSSRGGGYTF.

This clonotype was seen many times. The chain uses TRBV3-1 and TRBJ1-1; tentatively, D is TRBD1 (5 bases). Trimming left V 4 bases short and J 1 base short, with 10 bases between. The CDR3 extends over 14 amino acids. CDR1 is LGHDT and CDR2 is YNNKEL in the germline V gene (reference sequence). As DNA, the CDR3 is TGTGCCAGCAGCCGAGCCCAGGGGAACACTGAAGCTTTCTTT. Translated, it gives CASSRAQGNTEAFF.